The 5 T cell receptor beta chains listed next were all sequenced from one sample in a study of blood T cell repertoires in COVID-19. TCRdb's copy holds only in-frame clones and misses some; the assay was immunoSEQ multiplex PCR. This sample has under 100,000 clones, with 70% to 90% found just once. The material sequenced was peripheral blood. The receptors shown here come from a woman aged 70-85 years with active or convalescent COVID-19.

This clone was observed a handful of times. The rearrangement uses TRBV7-2 and TRBJ1-5; no firm D call. The CDR3 is made up of 15 amino acids. The germline V and J ends were trimmed by 6 bases and 5 bases, with 17 bases remaining between them. Germline V gene sequence: CDR1 SGHTA, CDR2 FQGNSA. The CDR3 DNA is TGTGCCAGCAGGGAGGGTTCGGGAGCCTATCAGCCCCAGCATTTT. This translates into CASREGSGAYQPQHF. Full variable domain (remainder filled in from reference TRBV7-2 and TRBJ1-5): GAGVSQSPSNKVTEKGKDVELRCDPISGHTALYWYRQSLGQGLEFLIYFQGNSAPDKSGLPSDRFSAERTGGSVSTLTIQRTQQEDSAVYLCASREGSGAYQPQHFGDGTRLSIL.

This rearrangement joins TRBV7-2 to TRBJ1-1; 7 bases match TRBD1. This CDR3 is 13 amino acids long. V lost 5 bases to trimming and J lost 4 bases; unmatched junction nucleotides: 4. CDR1 is SGHTA, CDR2 FQGNSA, per germline. The CDR3 region is CASSARQGTEAFF. The CDR3 nucleotides are TGTGCCAGCAGCGCCAGACAGGGCACTGAAGCTTTCTTT.

In DNA, the CDR3 is TGCGCCAGCAGTGCTAGCGGGGGGACGGGTGAGCAGTTCTTC. Translation gives CASSASGGTGEQFF. The V and J genes are TRBV10-1 and TRBJ2-1; TRBD2 aligns across 11 bases. Germline CDR1 and CDR2: WNHNN and SYGVQD (reference sequence). The CDR3 is 14 amino acids. With V trimmed by 4 bases and J by 9 bases, 5 bases remained unmatched.

The chain uses TRBV3-1 (or the pseudogene TRBV3-2) and TRBJ2-1; tentatively, D is TRBD1 (5 bases). The V gene lost 4 bases and the J gene lost 7 bases, with 11 bases spanning the gap. Germline-derived CDR1 and CDR2 are LGHDT and YNNKEL (reference sequence). The CDR3 extends over 13 amino acids. The CDR3 loop is CASSRSRANEQFF. DNA for the CDR3: TGTGCCAGCAGCCGATCCAGGGCAAATGAGCAGTTCTTC.

As concerns this clone: Other nucleotide sequences from this sample produce the same CDR3. The chain employs TRBV9 and TRBJ2-1; 7 bases fit TRBD2. Per germline, CDR1 SGDLS and CDR2 YYNGEE. Germline trimming cut 5 bases from V and 0 bases from J; bases unmatched to any gene: 8. This CDR3 comprises 16 residues. CDR3 amino acids: CASSVSGASSYNEQFF. CDR3 nucleotide sequence: TGTGCCAGCAGTGTAAGCGGGGCAAGCTCCTACAATGAGCAGTTCTTC.